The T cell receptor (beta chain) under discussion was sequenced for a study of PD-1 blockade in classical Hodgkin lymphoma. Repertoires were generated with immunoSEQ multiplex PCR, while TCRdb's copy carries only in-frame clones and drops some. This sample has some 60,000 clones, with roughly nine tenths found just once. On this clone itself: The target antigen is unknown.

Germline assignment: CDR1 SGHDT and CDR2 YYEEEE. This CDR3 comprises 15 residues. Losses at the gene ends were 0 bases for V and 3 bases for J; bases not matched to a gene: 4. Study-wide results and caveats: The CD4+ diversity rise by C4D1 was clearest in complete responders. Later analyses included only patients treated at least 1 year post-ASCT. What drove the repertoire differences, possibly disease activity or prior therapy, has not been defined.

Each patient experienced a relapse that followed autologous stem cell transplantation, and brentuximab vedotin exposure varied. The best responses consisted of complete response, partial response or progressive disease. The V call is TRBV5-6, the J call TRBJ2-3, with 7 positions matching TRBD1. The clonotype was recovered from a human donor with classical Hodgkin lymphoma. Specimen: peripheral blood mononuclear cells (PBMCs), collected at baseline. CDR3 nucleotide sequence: TGTGCCAGCAGCTTGGGACAGGGACGAACAGATACGCAGTATTTT. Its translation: CASSLGQGRTDTQYF.